This T cell receptor beta chain was sequenced in a study of blood T cell repertoires in COVID-19. Background on the study: Samples came from the United States, Italy and Spain, spanning acute and convalescent COVID-19. PBMCs, B-cell-depleted T cells, or T cells provided the cDNA or gDNA that made up the material.

In the source study's methods: Amplification from reference gene primers served as the basis for estimated nucleated cell counts. TCRdb keeps only in-frame clones here, not all; method: immunoSEQ multiplex PCR. V and J calls and clone size are those listed in that table; D and trimming were worked out from the DNA. Counted here are 300,000 to 350,000 clones, 91% occurring once; the ten biggest clones make up roughly 3.5%. This clone was seen only once. There are 15 residues in the CDR3. The V and J ends lost 0 bases and 1 base respectively, with 11 bases between them. Germline V gives CDR1 SGHRS, CDR2 YFSETQ.

Sample: peripheral blood. The clonotype originates from a woman younger than 30 who had recovered from COVID-19. The rearrangement joins TRBV5-1 to TRBJ2-7; D uncertain. This CDR3 reads CASSLDRRRSYEQYV. The CDR3 bases are TGCGCCAGCAGCTTGGATAGGCGCAGGTCCTACGAGCAGTACGTC.